This entry lists 3 T cell receptor beta chains sequenced from one sample in a study of tumor and adjacent non-tumor tissue in lung cancer. The template was RNA from unsorted bulk tissue. This non-tumor lung sample came from over 3 cm beyond the tumor edge. A modified ARM-PCR protocol with three rounds of nested PCR amplified TCRbeta. Using its own MiXCR run on the multiplex PCR reads, TCRdb lists one record per CDR3 protein. The table lists 77,000 or so distinct CDR3 sequences, less than 85% of them singletons, with roughly 37% in the top ten. Sequences were obtained from distant non-tumor lung tissue. These receptors all come from a man in his 70s with non-small cell lung cancer.

V usage is TRBV6-1 and J usage is TRBJ2-1, with TRBD2 identical over 8 bases. CDR3 length: 16 residues. Germline CDR1 MNHNS, CDR2 SASEGT. With 4 bases clipped from V and 3 bases from J, the junction kept 8 bases outside the gene matches. CDR3 DNA: TGTGCCAGCAGTGGACACACCAGCGGGGGCTACAATGAGCAGTTCTTC. It yields the protein CASSGHTSGGYNEQFF.

V is TRBV12-3 or TRBV12-4 and J is TRBJ2-3; D is unresolved. Trimming pared 5 bases from V and 4 bases from J, leaving 7 bases between. CDR3 length: 12 residues. The CDR3 nucleotides read TGTGCCAGCAGTCCCTGTGCAGATACGCAGTATTTT. It encodes CASSPCADTQYF.

In regard to this clonotype: Its ends do not fully match the called genes, so a read error is possible. The rearrangement uses TRBV4-3 and TRBJ1-2; 8 positions match TRBD1. CDR1 is LGHNA and CDR2 is YSLEER in the germline V gene. The CDR3 totals 14 residues. CDR3 nucleotides: TGCTCCAGCAAGCAAGACCTCGGGACAGGACGCTACACCTTC. Protein: CSSKQDLGTGRYTF.